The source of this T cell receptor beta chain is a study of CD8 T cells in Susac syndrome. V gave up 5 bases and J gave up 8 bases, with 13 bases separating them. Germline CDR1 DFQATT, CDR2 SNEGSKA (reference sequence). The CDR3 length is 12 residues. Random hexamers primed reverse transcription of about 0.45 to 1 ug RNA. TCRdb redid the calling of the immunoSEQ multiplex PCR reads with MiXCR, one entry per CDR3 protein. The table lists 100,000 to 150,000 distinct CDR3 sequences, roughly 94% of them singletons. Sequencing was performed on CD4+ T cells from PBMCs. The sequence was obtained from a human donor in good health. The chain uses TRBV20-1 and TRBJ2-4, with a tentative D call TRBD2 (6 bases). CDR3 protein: CSAARDFYIQYF. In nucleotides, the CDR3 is TGCAGTGCTGCCCGGGACTTCTACATTCAGTACTTC.